The clone carrying this T cell receptor (beta chain) turned up a few times. Antigen unknown. The data originate from a study of OX40 agonist ivuxolimab in advanced cancers. Study summary: Earlier treatment with anti-PD-1, anti-PD-L1 or anti-CTLA-4 was permitted, and roughly 40% had received some.

CDR1 KGHSH and CDR2 LQKENI come from the germline V gene. V was shortened by 3 bases and J by 4 bases, with 12 bases between the two germline ends. This CDR3 is built from 14 residues. Profiling relied on immunoSEQ multiplex PCR, and the TCRdb table lists in-frame clones only, not all of them. The sample lists some 120,000 clones, 80% to 95% occurring once. Study-wide points: Some nonresponders additionally presented with little normalized T-cell clonal expansion. CD8+ T cells (on average) carried more expanded clones than CD4+ T cells.

This TCR was sampled from an adult with an advanced solid tumor such as melanoma, head and neck, liver or kidney cancer. Sequenced material: CD4+ or CD8+ T cells sorted from blood, taken in a trial of the OX40 agonist ivuxolimab. The chain recombines TRBV18 with TRBJ1-2, with D tentatively TRBD1 (5 bases). The CDR3 bases are TGTGCCAGCTCACCCGTACAGGAACTCTATGGCTACACCTTC. Encoded protein: CASSPVQELYGYTF.